This TCR beta chain was found in a study of T-cell memory formation after mild COVID-19. About the study: Clusters of TCRs were largely donor specific.

This clonotype has just a few counts. Its antigen is currently unknown. TCRdb recomputed calls from the 5' RACE reads with MiXCR, one row per CDR3 protein. In the table there are hundreds of thousands of distinct CDR3 sequences, roughly 15% of which are singletons. Findings of the study overall: Among clones contracting day 15 to 85, CD4/CD8 was balanced, whereas later expanders leaned CD4+. Among contracting clones, CD4+ were mainly CM/EM and CD8+ enriched in EMRA. There were some responding clones in pre-infection memory, which suggested that cross-reactive memory had joined.

The CDR3 extends over 15 amino acids. Germline CDR1 and CDR2: SGHRS and YFSETQ. V shed 5 bases and J 1 base; nucleotides not matched to a gene: 8. The TCR comes from a man aged 18 to 30 who had mild COVID-19 (a few samples of this study predate the infection). Cell type and time point are not known. The gene calls are TRBV5-1 and TRBJ2-5; 7 bases map to TRBD2. The material sequenced was PBMCs or a T cell subset sorted from them (not recorded which). The CDR3 DNA sequence: TGCGCCAGCAGGCCGGTTAGCGGGCCCCAAGAGACCCAGTACTTC. Encoded protein: CASRPVSGPQETQYF.